This is a list of T cell receptor beta chains from one sample in a study of graft-versus-host responses after intestinal transplantation. These receptors' targets are unknown. Generated by immunoSEQ multiplex PCR, the TCRdb table keeps only in-frame clones and is missing some. The data show some 48,000 clones, around 95% seen once. Sequences were derived from unstimulated CD8+ T cells sorted from spleen or lymph node cells, sampled before transplant. The receptors shown here come from a human donor who was the organ donor for an intestinal transplant. Each CDR3 is given with its conserved first and last residue. The order of the fields is clone size, J gene, D gene, V gene, CDR3 protein, CDR3 DNA. A D gene is named only where the DNA matches it firmly. The size of a clone is reported for some rows only, either as once, few or many, or as a class for expanded clones.

clone size: NA; J gene: TRBJ2-7; D gene: TRBD1; V gene: TRBV13; CDR3 protein: CASSYETGGSYEQYF; CDR3 DNA: TGTGCCAGCAGCTATGAGACAGGGGGCTCCTACGAGCAGTACTTC
clone size: NA; J gene: TRBJ2-7; D gene: NA; V gene: TRBV7-6; CDR3 protein: CASSLAPTGEQYF; CDR3 DNA: TGTGCCAGCAGCTTAGCGCCGACGGGAGAGCAGTACTTC
clone size: NA; J gene: TRBJ2-7; D gene: NA; V gene: TRBV28; CDR3 protein: CASSWETGLTYYEQYF; CDR3 DNA: TGTGCCAGCAGTTGGGAAACAGGGCTAACCTACTACGAGCAGTACTTC
clone size: NA; J gene: TRBJ1-5; D gene: NA; V gene: TRBV4-1; CDR3 protein: CASSQAGSANQPQHF; CDR3 DNA: TGCGCCAGCAGCCAAGCGGGGTCAGCAAATCAGCCCCAGCATTTT
clone size: NA; J gene: TRBJ2-7; D gene: NA; V gene: TRBV16; CDR3 protein: CASSQSEGSKQYF; CDR3 DNA: TGTGCCAGCAGCCAATCGGAGGGTTCCAAGCAGTACTTC
clone size: NA; J gene: TRBJ2-3; D gene: TRBD2; V gene: TRBV4-1; CDR3 protein: CASSPTSGADTQYF; CDR3 DNA: TGCGCCAGTAGCCCGACTAGCGGGGCAGATACGCAGTATTTT
clone size: NA; J gene: TRBJ2-1; D gene: NA; V gene: TRBV5-6; CDR3 protein: CASSSGSRGASNEQFF; CDR3 DNA: TGTGCCAGCAGCTCTGGCAGCCGGGGCGCTTCCAATGAGCAGTTCTTC
clone size: NA; J gene: TRBJ1-2; D gene: NA; V gene: TRBV7-9; CDR3 protein: CASSLWSSGDVANYGYTF; CDR3 DNA: TGTGCCAGCAGCTTATGGTCTTCTGGGGACGTAGCTAACTATGGCTACACCTTC
clone size: NA; J gene: TRBJ2-5; D gene: NA; V gene: TRBV7-9; CDR3 protein: CASSLGSPLGTQYF; CDR3 DNA: TGTGCCAGCAGCTTAGGATCACCATTGGGGACCCAGTACTTC
clone size: NA; J gene: TRBJ1-4; D gene: TRBD1; V gene: TRBV2; CDR3 protein: CASSEAPGQNEKLFF; CDR3 DNA: TGTGCCAGCAGTGAAGCGCCGGGACAGAATGAAAAACTGTTTTTT
clone size: NA; J gene: TRBJ2-3; D gene: TRBD1; V gene: TRBV5-1; CDR3 protein: CASSWGQGGTDTQYF; CDR3 DNA: TGCGCCAGCAGCTGGGGACAGGGAGGTACAGATACGCAGTATTTT
clone size: once; J gene: TRBJ1-6; D gene: NA; V gene: TRBV7-8; CDR3 protein: CASSSASYNSPLHF; CDR3 DNA: TGTGCCAGCAGTTCTGCCTCCTATAATTCACCCCTCCACTTT
clone size: NA; J gene: TRBJ1-3; D gene: NA; V gene: TRBV5-4; CDR3 protein: CASSSSGKSGNTIYF; CDR3 DNA: TGTGCCAGCAGCTCCTCAGGGAAAAGCGGAAACACCATATATTTT
clone size: few; J gene: TRBJ2-1; D gene: TRBD2; V gene: TRBV4-1; CDR3 protein: CASSLPSGGLNEQFF; CDR3 DNA: TGCGCCAGCAGCCTGCCTAGCGGGGGCCTCAATGAGCAGTTCTTC
clone size: NA; J gene: TRBJ2-5; D gene: NA; V gene: TRBV5-6; CDR3 protein: CASSWEQGEETQYF; CDR3 DNA: TGTGCCAGCAGCTGGGAACAGGGAGAAGAGACCCAGTACTTC
clone size: NA; J gene: TRBJ1-1; D gene: TRBD1; V gene: TRBV27; CDR3 protein: CASRTGDTEAFF; CDR3 DNA: TGTGCCAGCAGAACAGGGGACACTGAAGCTTTCTTT
clone size: NA; J gene: TRBJ2-1; D gene: NA; V gene: TRBV7-3; CDR3 protein: CASSPDGGTYNEQFF; CDR3 DNA: TGTGCCAGCAGCCCAGACGGGGGAACCTACAATGAGCAGTTCTTC
clone size: NA; J gene: TRBJ2-1; D gene: NA; V gene: TRBV10-1; CDR3 protein: CASSEAGSSYNEQFF; CDR3 DNA: TGCGCCAGCAGTGAGGCCGGGAGCTCCTACAATGAGCAGTTCTTC
clone size: NA; J gene: TRBJ1-2; D gene: NA; V gene: TRBV27; CDR3 protein: CASSLVGAANYGYTF; CDR3 DNA: TGTGCCAGCAGTTTAGTCGGCGCAGCTAACTATGGCTACACCTTC
clone size: NA; J gene: TRBJ2-1; D gene: NA; V gene: TRBV14; CDR3 protein: CASSLDGPYNEQFF; CDR3 DNA: TGTGCCAGCAGCCTAGATGGACCCTACAATGAGCAGTTCTTC
clone size: NA; J gene: TRBJ1-1; D gene: NA; V gene: TRBV29-1; CDR3 protein: CSAYSPGGANTEAFF; CDR3 DNA: TGCAGCGCATACAGTCCCGGGGGCGCGAACACTGAAGCTTTCTTT
clone size: NA; J gene: TRBJ1-3; D gene: NA; V gene: TRBV9; CDR3 protein: CASSVSSLSGNTIYF; CDR3 DNA: TGTGCCAGCAGCGTAAGCAGCCTCTCTGGAAACACCATATATTTT
clone size: NA; J gene: TRBJ2-7; D gene: TRBD1; V gene: TRBV28; CDR3 protein: CASSPRTGAYEQYF; CDR3 DNA: TGTGCCAGCAGTCCCCGGACAGGGGCCTACGAGCAGTACTTC
clone size: NA; J gene: TRBJ1-6; D gene: NA; V gene: TRBV7-8; CDR3 protein: CASSLVVRDEYNSPLHF; CDR3 DNA: TGTGCCAGCAGCTTAGTGGTCCGGGACGAATATAATTCACCCCTCCACTTT
clone size: NA; J gene: TRBJ2-3; D gene: TRBD2; V gene: TRBV5-6; CDR3 protein: CASSPGLGTDTQYF; CDR3 DNA: TGTGCCAGCAGCCCGGGACTAGGCACAGATACGCAGTATTTT
clone size: NA; J gene: TRBJ2-3; D gene: TRBD1; V gene: TRBV28; CDR3 protein: CASSLDRGHTDTQYF; CDR3 DNA: TGTGCCAGCAGTTTGGACAGGGGGCACACAGATACGCAGTATTTT
clone size: NA; J gene: TRBJ2-5; D gene: TRBD2; V gene: TRBV10-3; CDR3 protein: CAIKSGGEQETQYF; CDR3 DNA: TGTGCCATCAAGTCGGGGGGGGAACAAGAGACCCAGTACTTC
clone size: NA; J gene: TRBJ2-7; D gene: NA; V gene: TRBV11-2; CDR3 protein: CASSLASPSRYEQYF; CDR3 DNA: TGTGCCAGCAGCTTAGCCAGCCCAAGTCGCTACGAGCAGTACTTC
clone size: once; J gene: TRBJ2-1; D gene: NA; V gene: TRBV30; CDR3 protein: CAWTGSVSYNEQFF; CDR3 DNA: TGTGCCTGGACAGGGTCGGTCTCCTACAATGAGCAGTTCTTC
clone size: once; J gene: TRBJ1-6; D gene: NA; V gene: TRBV6-1; CDR3 protein: CASSAPGEVLHF; CDR3 DNA: TGTGCCAGCAGTGCCCCAGGGGAGGTCCTCCACTTT
clone size: NA; J gene: TRBJ2-7; D gene: NA; V gene: TRBV21-1; CDR3 protein: CASSKVRAFTYEQYF; CDR3 DNA: TGTGCCAGCAGCAAAGTAAGGGCCTTTACCTACGAGCAGTACTTC
clone size: NA; J gene: TRBJ1-4; D gene: NA; V gene: TRBV19; CDR3 protein: CASSIRGDNEKLFF; CDR3 DNA: TGTGCCAGTAGTATTCGGGGAGATAATGAAAAACTGTTTTTT
clone size: NA; J gene: TRBJ2-5; D gene: TRBD2; V gene: TRBV2; CDR3 protein: CASSVAGGETQYF; CDR3 DNA: TGTGCCAGCAGTGTAGCGGGGGGGGAGACCCAGTACTTC
clone size: NA; J gene: TRBJ2-5; D gene: NA; V gene: TRBV7-2; CDR3 protein: CASSLDQGGKTQYF; CDR3 DNA: TGTGCCAGCAGCTTAGATCAGGGAGGAAAGACCCAGTACTTC
clone size: NA; J gene: TRBJ1-1; D gene: NA; V gene: TRBV4-1; CDR3 protein: CASSQVLRTEAFF; CDR3 DNA: TGCGCCAGCAGCCAAGTTTTGAGAACTGAAGCTTTCTTT
clone size: NA; J gene: TRBJ2-3; D gene: NA; V gene: TRBV7-3; CDR3 protein: CASSPVGGTDTQYF; CDR3 DNA: TGTGCCAGCAGCCCGGTGGGGGGCACAGATACGCAGTATTTT
clone size: NA; J gene: TRBJ1-1; D gene: TRBD1; V gene: TRBV7-9; CDR3 protein: CASSPGDRDFF; CDR3 DNA: TGTGCCAGCAGCCCCGGAGACAGGGATTTCTTT
clone size: NA; J gene: TRBJ1-6; D gene: NA; V gene: TRBV7-9; CDR3 protein: CASAAVQGVSPLHF; CDR3 DNA: TGTGCCAGCGCGGCCGTCCAGGGCGTTTCACCCCTCCACTTT
clone size: few; J gene: TRBJ2-5; D gene: NA; V gene: TRBV18; CDR3 protein: CASSPPSSETQYF; CDR3 DNA: TGTGCCAGCTCACCACCCAGCTCAGAGACCCAGTACTTC
clone size: NA; J gene: TRBJ1-6; D gene: NA; V gene: TRBV5-3; CDR3 protein: CARTTEPPNSPLHF; CDR3 DNA: TGTGCCAGAACGACGGAACCTCCTAATTCACCCCTCCACTTT
clone size: NA; J gene: TRBJ1-1; D gene: TRBD1; V gene: TRBV11-2; CDR3 protein: CASSPGTVEAFF; CDR3 DNA: TGTGCCAGCAGCCCAGGGACAGTTGAAGCTTTCTTT
clone size: NA; J gene: TRBJ1-4; D gene: NA; V gene: TRBV11-2; CDR3 protein: CASSVFDGTLFF; CDR3 DNA: TGTGCCAGCAGCGTATTCGACGGGACCCTGTTTTTT
clone size: NA; J gene: TRBJ2-5; D gene: NA; V gene: TRBV10-1; CDR3 protein: CASSGTGWETQYF; CDR3 DNA: TGCGCCAGCAGTGGCACAGGGTGGGAGACCCAGTACTTC
clone size: NA; J gene: TRBJ2-3; D gene: NA; V gene: TRBV7-3; CDR3 protein: CASSPSGIDTQYF; CDR3 DNA: TGTGCCAGCAGCCCTTCTGGTATAGATACGCAGTATTTT
clone size: NA; J gene: TRBJ2-7; D gene: NA; V gene: TRBV4-1; CDR3 protein: CASSQGWETFSYEQYF; CDR3 DNA: TGCGCCAGCAGCCAAGGCTGGGAGACATTCTCCTACGAGCAGTACTTC
clone size: once; J gene: TRBJ2-3; D gene: TRBD2; V gene: TRBV7-8; CDR3 protein: CASSPGLAGGSTDTQYF; CDR3 DNA: TGTGCCAGCAGCCCGGGACTAGCGGGGGGGAGCACAGATACGCAGTATTTT
clone size: NA; J gene: TRBJ2-7; D gene: TRBD1; V gene: TRBV4-1; CDR3 protein: CASSQSGQGSYEQYF; CDR3 DNA: TGCGCCAGCAGCCAATCGGGACAGGGAAGTTACGAGCAGTACTTC
clone size: NA; J gene: TRBJ1-1; D gene: NA; V gene: TRBV11-1; CDR3 protein: CASSAYYGGNTEAFF; CDR3 DNA: TGTGCCAGCAGCGCCTATTATGGCGGGAACACTGAAGCTTTCTTT
clone size: NA; J gene: TRBJ2-2; D gene: TRBD2; V gene: TRBV9; CDR3 protein: CASSPRIASGGAGELFF; CDR3 DNA: TGTGCCAGCAGCCCCCGGATTGCTAGCGGGGGGGCCGGGGAGCTGTTTTTT
clone size: NA; J gene: TRBJ1-2; D gene: NA; V gene: TRBV4-3; CDR3 protein: CASSQEDRQGYYGYTF; CDR3 DNA: TGCGCCAGCAGCCAAGAGGATCGGCAGGGGTACTATGGCTACACCTTC
clone size: NA; J gene: TRBJ2-2; D gene: TRBD1; V gene: TRBV29-1; CDR3 protein: CSVSPAAGGYPGELFF; CDR3 DNA: TGCAGCGTTAGTCCGGCGGCAGGGGGTTATCCCGGGGAGCTGTTTTTT
clone size: once; J gene: TRBJ2-5; D gene: TRBD1; V gene: TRBV5-1; CDR3 protein: CASSLGQGGPETQYF; CDR3 DNA: TGCGCCAGCAGCTTGGGACAGGGTGGACCTGAGACCCAGTACTTC
clone size: NA; J gene: TRBJ2-7; D gene: TRBD1; V gene: TRBV7-2; CDR3 protein: CASSIPPTGLYEQYF; CDR3 DNA: TGTGCCAGCAGCATACCGCCGACAGGGCTCTACGAGCAGTACTTC
clone size: NA; J gene: TRBJ2-3; D gene: TRBD2; V gene: TRBV7-3; CDR3 protein: CASSPGWTSGEGTDTQYF; CDR3 DNA: TGTGCCAGCAGCCCTGGATGGACTAGCGGGGAAGGGACAGATACGCAGTATTTT
clone size: NA; J gene: TRBJ1-1; D gene: NA; V gene: TRBV7-3; CDR3 protein: CASSLGINTEAFF; CDR3 DNA: TGTGCCAGCAGCCTGGGGATCAACACTGAAGCTTTCTTT